The next 19 T cell receptor beta chains were all read from a single sample in a study of cytomegalovirus exposure and HLA in healthy donors. The PCR used 60 Vbeta and 13 Jbeta primers. The repertoire was sequenced with immunoSEQ multiplex PCR; TCRdb's copy has only in-frame clones and lacks some. The sample lists about 120,000 clones, around 60% occurring once. Material: PBMCs. Every receptor here comes from a woman in her thirties or forties in good health and CMV-seropositive.

The V call is TRBV11-1, the J call TRBJ2-7; TRBD1 matches 9 bases. The J segment lost 5 bases and the V segment lost 6 bases, leaving 8 bases of the junction unmatched. This CDR3 contains 14 residues. In germline, CDR1 is SGHAT, CDR2 FQDESV (reference sequence). The DNA of the CDR3 is TGTGCCAGCAGTCGACAGGGGGTCAACCACGAGCAGTACTTC. Its protein is CASSRQGVNHEQYF.

The chain couples TRBV2 to TRBJ2-3, with 10 bases identical to TRBD2. Germline CDR1 SNHLY, CDR2 FYNNEI. The CDR3 has 15 amino acids. The V gene end was trimmed by 10 bases and the J gene end by 2 bases; junction bases not matched to a gene: 9. CDR3 sequence: CAITLAGKSTDTQYF. CDR3 nucleotides: TGTGCCATCACACTAGCGGGAAAATCCACAGATACGCAGTATTTT. The whole variable domain, remainder taken from reference TRBV2 and TRBJ2-3, is EPEVTQTPSHQVTQMGQEVILRCVPISNHLYFYWYRQILGQKVEFLVSFYNNEISEKSEIFDDQFSVERPDGSNFTLKIRSTKLEDSAMYFCAITLAGKSTDTQYFGPGTRLTVL.

As for this clone: Other nucleotide sequences from this sample produce the same CDR3. CDR3 protein: CASSVGLDYEQYF. The CDR3, as DNA: TGTGCCAGCAGCGTAGGACTAGACTACGAGCAGTACTTC. This rearrangement joins TRBV9 to TRBJ2-7, with D maybe TRBD2 (6 bases). V was trimmed by 0 bases and J by 3 bases, leaving 7 bases between them. The CDR3 has 13 amino acids. Germline CDR1 SGDLS, CDR2 YYNGEE.

This clone was counted a few times. The chain has TRBV27 and TRBJ1-3; TRBD1 matches 9 bases. CDR1 is MNHEY, CDR2 SMNVEV, per germline (reference sequence). The V segment lost 9 bases and the J segment 3 bases; nucleotides outside the gene matches: 3. This CDR3 is 13 amino acids long. CDR3 DNA sequence: TGTGCCAGTGGGACAGGGCTTGGAAACACCATATATTTT. This codes for CASGTGLGNTIYF.

The V and J genes are TRBV4-2 and TRBJ1-4; 7 bases map to TRBD1. The V gene end was trimmed by 0 bases and the J gene end by 7 bases; junction bases not matched to a gene: 5. Germline V gives CDR1 LGHNA, CDR2 YNFKEQ. The CDR3 totals 15 residues. The CDR3 DNA follows: TGTGCCAGCAGCCAAGAGACAGGGATGAGTGAAAAACTGTTTTTT. Amino acid sequence: CASSQETGMSEKLFF.

This chain uses TRBV29-1 with TRBJ2-1, with 10 bases lining up with TRBD2. From germline, CDR1 is SQVTM and CDR2 ANQGSEA. V gave up 2 bases and J gave up 7 bases; unmatched junction bases: 8. The length of the CDR3 is 15 residues. The chain's CDR3 is CSVEIASGRGNEQFF. The CDR3 coding sequence is TGCAGCGTTGAAATTGCTAGCGGGAGAGGGAATGAGCAGTTCTTC.

CDR3 coding DNA: TGCGCCAGCAGCCATTTTTTGAGCGGGGACGCGAACACCGGGGAGCTGTTTTTT. This codes for CASSHFLSGDANTGELFF. This sequence joins TRBV4-3 and TRBJ2-2, with 7 nucleotides matching TRBD2. The CDR3 runs 18 residues. V lost 3 bases to trimming and J lost 0 bases; unmatched junction nucleotides: 10. In germline, CDR1 is LGHNA, CDR2 YSLEER.

The chain has TRBV29-1 and TRBJ2-3; TRBD2 aligns across 7 bases. Germline assignment: CDR1 SQVTM and CDR2 ANQGSEA. After removal of 7 bases from V and 0 bases from J, the junction contained 4 bases not matched to a gene. The CDR3 totals 13 residues. The CDR3 protein is CSGDSGSTDTQYF. CDR3 in DNA: TGCAGCGGAGATAGCGGGAGCACAGATACGCAGTATTTT.

The chain joins TRBV27 to TRBJ2-1; no definite D call. V was clipped by 2 bases and J by 14 bases, with 13 bases between them. The V gene's germline CDR1 is MNHEY and CDR2 SMNVEV (reference sequence). CDR3 length: 12 residues. This chain's CDR3 is CASSLGGGVEFF. In nucleotides, the CDR3 is TGTGCCAGCAGTTTAGGTGGTGGAGTGGAGTTCTTC.

This clone occurred a few times. J is TRBJ2-7 and V is TRBV6-6; D not resolved. CDR1 and CDR2 from the germline V gene are MNHNY and SVGAGI (reference sequence). Between the trimmed V and J ends, which lost 6 bases and 0 bases, there was a span of 15 bases. The CDR3 spans 15 residues. The CDR3 sequence: CASSMSMGHSYEQYF. CDR3 nucleotide sequence: TGTGCCAGCAGCATGAGTATGGGCCACTCCTACGAGCAGTACTTC.

The rearrangement links TRBV6-5 to TRBJ2-5; D may be TRBD2 (5 bases). This CDR3 comprises 13 residues. Looked up from germline, CDR1 is MNHEY and CDR2 is SVGAGI. Trimming left V 5 bases short and J 5 bases short, with 12 bases between. The CDR3 nucleotides are TGTGCCAGCAGTGAGGGTTTTCGGGAGACCCAGTACTTC. This codes for CASSEGFRETQYF.

This clone was counted a few times. The rearrangement joins TRBV6-5 to TRBJ1-1; D gene uncertain. V lost 4 bases to trimming and J lost 1 base, with 7 bases between them. Looked up from germline, CDR1 is MNHEY and CDR2 is SVGAGI. The CDR3 totals 13 residues. The CDR3 sequence is CASSFERNTEAFF. DNA for the CDR3: TGTGCCAGCAGTTTCGAGAGGAACACTGAAGCTTTCTTT.

The chain links TRBV19 to TRBJ2-5; TRBD2 matches 12 bases. In germline, CDR1 is LNHDA, CDR2 SQIVND (reference sequence). V was clipped by 5 bases and J by 3 bases; unmatched bases: 10. CDR3 length: 17 residues. CDR3 sequence reads: CASSGRLAGEREETQYF. For the CDR3, the DNA is TGTGCCAGTAGTGGGAGACTAGCGGGAGAGCGGGAAGAGACCCAGTACTTC.

This clone has more than one count but fewer than ten. The chain couples TRBV12-1 to TRBJ2-1; whether TRBD1, the table's D call, matches the DNA was not checked. TRBV12-1 counts as a pseudogene. The CDR3 sequence is 15 residues long. The CDR3, as DNA: TGTGCCAGCCCCCTCCGGGACAGGGGGCACAATGAGCAGTTCTTC. Its translation is CASPLRDRGHNEQFF.

The chain couples TRBV6-6 to TRBJ1-6; possible D gene TRBD1, 5 bases. Looked up from germline, CDR1 is MNHNY and CDR2 is SVGAGI (reference sequence). The CDR3 contains 14 residues. Trimming took 8 bases from V and 6 from J, leaving 14 bases between them. Written as DNA, the CDR3 is TGTGCCAGCGTCCCTACCGGGGGTAATTCACCCCTCCACTTT. Amino acids: CASVPTGGNSPLHF.

For the CDR3, the DNA is TGTGCCAGCAGCTTAGCCGTCACCTACGAGCAGTACTTC. Its translation is CASSLAVTYEQYF. The genes are TRBV11-3 and TRBJ2-5; D is undetermined. The closer fit of TRBJ2-7 to the DNA end suggests the J call may be wrong. The germline gives CDR1 SGHNT, CDR2 YENEEA. This CDR3 has 13 residues.

The chain employs TRBV5-4 and TRBJ1-1; no firm D call. The germline gives CDR1 SGHNT, CDR2 YYREEE (reference sequence). V lost 4 bases, J lost 1 base, and 2 bases lay in between. The CDR3 has 11 residues. The chain's CDR3 is CASSQNTEAFF. The CDR3 nucleotides read TGTGCCAGCAGCCAGAACACTGAAGCTTTCTTT.

The chain uses TRBV11-2 and TRBJ2-3; 9 bases map to TRBD2. With 3 bases clipped from V and 4 bases from J, the junction kept 11 bases outside the gene matches. CDR1 and CDR2 (germline): SGHAT, FQNNGV. The CDR3 length is 17 residues. The CDR3 here is CASSLGGGRAFADTQYF. In DNA form, the CDR3 reads TGTGCCAGCAGCTTGGGGGGCGGGAGGGCCTTTGCAGATACGCAGTATTTT.

This clone has only a few counts. Other DNA sequences within the sample encode an identical CDR3. The rearrangement links TRBV6-1 to TRBJ1-4, with D perhaps TRBD1 (5 bases). V shed 6 bases and J shed 3 bases, with 14 bases lying between them. The germline gives CDR1 MNHNS, CDR2 SASEGT. CDR3 length: 15 residues. CDR3 in amino acids: CASRIRQSSNEKLFF. The CDR3 bases are TGTGCCAGCAGGATCCGACAGAGCTCTAATGAAAAACTGTTTTTT.